This paragraph reports one TCR beta chain. Time point reported: pretreatment peripheral blood. The sample belongs to a study of PD-L1 blockade in urothelial cancer. Trimming left V 3 bases short and J 5 bases short, with 8 bases between. Germline assignment: CDR1 ENHRY and CDR2 SYGVKD. The CDR3 is 13 amino acids. Generated by immunoSEQ multiplex PCR, the TCRdb table keeps only in-frame clones and is missing some. The profile shows 70,000 or so clones, roughly 90% of them singletons. The source was PBMCs, collected around atezolizumab (anti-PD-L1) treatment. J is TRBJ2-1 and V is TRBV10-3; possibly TRBD1 for D (5 bases). This receptor was obtained from a man between 65 and 85 years old with urothelial cancer. The CDR3 nucleotides are TGTGCCATCAGTGATAGGGGTGACAATGAGCAGTTCTTC. Its translation is CAISDRGDNEQFF.